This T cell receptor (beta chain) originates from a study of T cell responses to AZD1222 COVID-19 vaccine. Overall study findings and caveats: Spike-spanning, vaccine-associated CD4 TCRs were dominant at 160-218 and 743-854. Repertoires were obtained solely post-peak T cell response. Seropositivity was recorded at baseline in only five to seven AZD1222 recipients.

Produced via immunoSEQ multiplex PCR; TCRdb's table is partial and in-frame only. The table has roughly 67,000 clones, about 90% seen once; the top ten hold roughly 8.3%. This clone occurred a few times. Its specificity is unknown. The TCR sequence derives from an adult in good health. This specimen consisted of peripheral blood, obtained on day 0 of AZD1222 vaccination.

Written as DNA, the CDR3 is TGTGCCAGCAGCAAAGGTACGGGACACCTGAACACTGAAGCTTTCTTT. Its protein is CASSKGTGHLNTEAFF. V usage is TRBV21-1 and J usage is TRBJ1-1; the listed D gene, TRBD1, was not tested against the DNA. TRBV21-1 is marked as a pseudogene. CDR3 length: 16 residues.